These 4 T cell receptor beta chains were all obtained from the same sample, sequenced in a study of T-cell reconstitution after alpha-beta-depleted transplantation in children. Preparing the TCRbeta library involved the use of unique molecular identifiers. TCRdb independently ran MiXCR on the PCR reads; one entry per CDR3 protein. The sample consists of around 370,000 distinct CDR3 sequences, around 15% of them appearing once. The specimen was PBMCs, mostly from graft donor cells, collected 360 days after TCRalphabeta/CD19-depleted stem cell transplant. The receptors shown here come from a male patient between 2 and 10 years old who had a stem cell transplant for acute lymphoblastic leukemia, so the T cells may come from the graft donor.

This clonotype showed up many times. The rearrangement uses TRBV12-3 or TRBV12-4 and TRBJ2-1; the match to TRBD2 covers 11 bases. The CDR3 covers 13 residues. The J segment lost 9 bases and the V segment lost 7 bases, leaving 5 bases of the junction unmatched. CDR3 bases: TGTGCCAGCACCAAAACTAGCGGGGGTGAGCAGTTCTTC. It codes for CASTKTSGGEQFF.

The gene calls are TRBV29-1 and TRBJ2-2, with D unclear. The CDR3 loop spans 12 amino acids. Trimming stripped 5 bases from V and 6 bases from J, with 10 bases between. CDR1 and CDR2 (germline): SQVTM, ANQGSEA. DNA of the CDR3: TGCAGCGTTCTTCTCCCAGCCGGGGAGCTGTTTTTT. Its translation is CSVLLPAGELFF.

This chain joins TRBV7-2 and TRBJ2-5; 7 bases line up with TRBD1. V trimming: 5 bases; J trimming: 5 bases; junction bases outside the gene matches: 5. CDR3 size: 13 residues. CDR1 is SGHTA and CDR2 is FQGNSA in the germline V gene. The CDR3 DNA sequence: TGTGCCAGCAGCCGACAGGGCAAGGAGACCCAGTACTTC. Translating gives CASSRQGKETQYF.

This chain links TRBV18 with TRBJ1-5; tentatively, D is TRBD1 (6 bases). Germline V lookup: CDR1 KGHSH, CDR2 LQKENI. The CDR3 sequence is 13 residues long. The germline V and J ends were trimmed by 4 bases and 5 bases, with 9 bases remaining between them. CDR3 sequence: CASSLRQDQPQHF. CDR3 bases: TGTGCCAGCTCACTGAGACAGGATCAGCCCCAGCATTTT. Combining the CDR3 with reference TRBV18 and TRBJ1-5 gives the whole variable domain NAGVMQNPRHLVRRRGQEARLRCSPMKGHSHVYWYRQLPEEGLKFMVYLQKENIIDESGMPKERFSAEFPKEGPSILRIQQVVRGDSAAYFCASSLRQDQPQHFGDGTRLSIL.